A single sample gave rise to the 23 T cell receptor beta chains below, sequenced in a study of neurological immune-mediated disorders (dated by TCRdb to between 2018 and 2020). Receptor libraries were prepared by 5' RACE. The data were produced on an Illumina HiSeq 2500. Using fastp trimming at Q25 and MiXCR clonotype assembly, TCRdb reanalyzed the public sequencing data and kept in-frame beta chains. Each record represents a unique CDR3 protein, reported with the most common genes and DNA among its rows. The sample data list about 38,000 distinct CDR3 sequences, and 4.8% of these were observed just once. The ten largest clones add up to 7% to 9.5% of the sample. Material for sequencing was CD4+ T cells from blood. The receptors shown here come from a man between 18 and 35 years old in good health.

This clonotype has at least ten counts. V and J are TRBV7-9 and TRBJ2-2; D is uncertain. V was shortened by 4 bases and J by 6 bases, with 15 bases between the two germline ends. This CDR3 has 15 amino acids. The germline CDR1 and CDR2 sequences are SEHNR and FQNEAQ (reference sequence). CDR3 nucleotide sequence: TGTGCCAGCAGCTCCCCCCTCCTACGGCCCGGGGAGCTGTTTTTT. Its protein product is CASSSPLLRPGELFF.

This clonotype has a count of ten or more. The chain couples TRBV18 to TRBJ2-5, with D maybe TRBD1 (6 bases). Germline V gene data show CDR1 as KGHSH and CDR2 as LQKENI. V dropped 6 bases and J dropped 7 bases, with 18 bases sitting between them. This CDR3 spans 14 amino acids. In DNA, the CDR3 is TGTGCCAGCTCCGTGGACAGAGCCGGAGGGACCCAGTACTTC. It encodes CASSVDRAGGTQYF. The full variable domain, rest sourced from reference TRBV18 and TRBJ2-5, is NAGVMQNPRHLVRRRGQEARLRCSPMKGHSHVYWYRQLPEEGLKFMVYLQKENIIDESGMPKERFSAEFPKEGPSILRIQQVVRGDSAAYFCASSVDRAGGTQYFGPGTRLLVL.

This clonotype was picked up many times. The V and J genes are TRBV5-1 and TRBJ1-6; no reliable D call. CDR1 is SGHRS and CDR2 is YFSETQ in the germline V gene. This CDR3 region has 13 residues. The V end lost 4 bases, the J end lost 8 bases, and 10 bases lay between the germline ends. The CDR3 here is CASSPQEDSPLHF. The CDR3 DNA reads TGCGCCAGCAGCCCGCAGGAGGATTCACCCCTCCACTTT.

Many counts were recorded for this clonotype. The V and J genes are TRBV7-3 and TRBJ2-1, with D maybe TRBD2 (5 bases). V lost 4 bases and J lost 5, with 18 bases in between. The CDR3 loop spans 16 amino acids. From germline, CDR1 is SGHTA and CDR2 FQGTGA. The CDR3 sequence: CASSSREGQMNNEQFF. Written as DNA, the CDR3 is TGTGCCAGCAGCTCCCGAGAGGGTCAAATGAACAATGAGCAGTTCTTC.

This clonotype was observed many times. The J gene is TRBJ1-1, the V gene TRBV20-1, with 11 bases lining up with TRBD1. The germline V gene encodes CDR1 DFQATT and CDR2 SNEGSKA (reference sequence). The J segment lost 4 bases and the V segment lost 2 bases, leaving 3 bases of the junction unmatched. The CDR3 spans 14 residues. Here the CDR3 DNA reads TGCAGTGCTAGAAGGACAGGGGGCCCCACTGAAGCTTTCTTT. This encodes CSARRTGGPTEAFF.

This clonotype was found many times. V is TRBV5-1 and J is TRBJ1-1; D gene unclear. Looked up from germline, CDR1 is SGHRS and CDR2 is YFSETQ. The CDR3 totals 13 residues. V dropped 0 bases and J dropped 7 bases, with 10 bases sitting between them. CDR3 sequence reads: CASSLATENEAFF. DNA for the CDR3: TGCGCCAGCAGCTTGGCTACGGAGAATGAAGCTTTCTTT.

This clonotype was recorded many times. The V gene is TRBV5-1, the J gene TRBJ2-7; D is unclear. The CDR3 totals 16 residues. Trimming stripped 2 bases from V and 0 bases from J, with 15 bases between. Germline assignment: CDR1 SGHRS and CDR2 YFSETQ. As DNA, the CDR3 is TGCGCCAGCAGCTTCACGGCCACGCCGCCCTCCTACGAGCAGTACTTC. Translated: CASSFTATPPSYEQYF.

The rearrangement uses TRBV7-2 and TRBJ2-7; the match to TRBD1 covers 10 bases. This CDR3 has 15 amino acids. V shed 5 bases and J 3 bases; nucleotides not matched to a gene: 7. Germline V gene sequence: CDR1 SGHTA, CDR2 FQGNSA. CDR3 residues: CASSRPGQGNYEQYF. As DNA, the CDR3 is TGTGCCAGCAGCCGGCCGGGACAGGGGAACTACGAGCAGTACTTC.

This clonotype was detected many times. The chain's CDR3 is CASSLQGSRETQYF. CDR3 sequence (DNA): TGCGCCAGCAGCTTACAGGGGAGTCGAGAGACCCAGTACTTC. V usage is TRBV5-1 and J usage is TRBJ2-5, with 7 bases lining up with TRBD1. CDR3 length: 14 residues. The V gene's germline CDR1 is SGHRS and CDR2 YFSETQ. The J segment lost 4 bases and the V segment lost 2 bases, leaving 5 bases of the junction unmatched. The whole variable domain, remainder taken from reference TRBV5-1 and TRBJ2-5, is KAGVTQTPRYLIKTRGQQVTLSCSPISGHRSVSWYQQTPGQGLQFLFEYFSETQRNKGNFPGRFSGRQFSNSRSEMNVSTLELGDSALYLCASSLQGSRETQYFGPGTRLLVL.

This clonotype has at least ten counts. The chain recombines TRBV9 with TRBJ1-3, with TRBD1 as a possible D gene (5 bases). The CDR3 loop spans 15 amino acids. The germline V and J ends were trimmed by 3 bases and 9 bases, with 19 bases remaining between them. Germline V gives CDR1 SGDLS, CDR2 YYNGEE. This CDR3 reads CASSAQGVGLGTIYF. CDR3 in DNA: TGTGCCAGCAGCGCCCAGGGAGTTGGTCTGGGCACCATATATTTT.

This clonotype was recorded many times. The chain joins TRBV5-5 to TRBJ2-7; TRBD2 matches at 7 bases. Germline CDR1 is SGHKS and CDR2 is YYEKEE (reference sequence). The V and J ends lost 0 bases and 3 bases, in that order; junction bases with no gene match: 9. CDR3 size: 16 residues. CDR3 bases: TGTGCCAGCAGCTTGGCGACTAGCCGACTGTACTACGAGCAGTACTTC. This sequence encodes CASSLATSRLYYEQYF.

This clonotype was detected many times. The rearrangement joins TRBV5-1 to TRBJ2-1; D not certain. The CDR3 has 13 amino acids. V gave up 4 bases and J gave up 7 bases, with 12 bases separating them. Germline values: CDR1 SGHRS, CDR2 YFSETQ. CDR3 DNA: TGCGCCAGCAGCGACCTCAGAGGAAATGAGCAGTTCTTC. It translates to CASSDLRGNEQFF.

This clonotype was counted at least ten times. This chain links TRBV10-3 with TRBJ1-5; D may be TRBD1 (5 bases). The germline V and J ends were trimmed by 6 bases and 7 bases, with 10 bases remaining between them. The CDR3 consists of 12 residues. Germline CDR1 ENHRY, CDR2 SYGVKD. The CDR3 DNA is TGTGCCATCAGGGGTCAGGGCCAGCCCCAGCATTTT. It translates to CAIRGQGQPQHF.

There are many counts of this clonotype. V usage is TRBV5-1 and J usage is TRBJ1-5, with 9 nucleotides matching TRBD1. The CDR3 consists of 15 residues. V shed 4 bases and J 1 base; nucleotides not matched to a gene: 3. The germline V gene encodes CDR1 SGHRS and CDR2 YFSETQ. The CDR3 sequence is CASSAGTGSNQPQHF. The CDR3 bases are TGCGCCAGCAGCGCGGGGACAGGGAGCAATCAGCCCCAGCATTTT. Variable domain in full (rest from reference TRBV5-1 and TRBJ1-5): KAGVTQTPRYLIKTRGQQVTLSCSPISGHRSVSWYQQTPGQGLQFLFEYFSETQRNKGNFPGRFSGRQFSNSRSEMNVSTLELGDSALYLCASSAGTGSNQPQHFGDGTRLSIL.

This clonotype occurred many times. DNA of the CDR3: TGCAGTGCTAGCGGGGGGGGCTGGGATGAGCAGTTCTTC. Translating it yields CSASGGGWDEQFF. This sequence joins TRBV20-1 and TRBJ2-1, with 8 nucleotides matching TRBD2. CDR3 size: 13 residues. Trimming at V came to 3 bases and at J to 8 bases, leaving 6 bases not matched to a gene. From germline, CDR1 is DFQATT and CDR2 SNEGSKA (reference sequence).

This clonotype was observed at least ten times. The V gene is TRBV20-1, the J gene TRBJ1-1; D is possibly TRBD1 (6 bases). Trimming removed 2 bases from V and 4 bases from J, with 17 bases in between. The CDR3 runs 15 residues. From germline, CDR1 is DFQATT and CDR2 SNEGSKA (reference sequence). CDR3 sequence: CSARPLDRLGTEAFF. DNA of the CDR3: TGCAGTGCTAGACCACTCGACAGGTTGGGCACTGAAGCTTTCTTT.

This chain connects TRBV6-5 to TRBJ2-7, with 9 bases that match TRBD1. V was pared by 7 bases and J by 5 bases, with 6 bases of the junction left unmatched. Per germline, CDR1 MNHEY and CDR2 SVGAGI. This CDR3 is 13 amino acids long. The CDR3 nucleotides are TGTGCCAGCAATCGGGACAGGGCCCACGAGCAGTACTTC. Translated: CASNRDRAHEQYF.

This clonotype has a count of ten or more. J is TRBJ2-7 and V is TRBV20-1; D is unclear. The CDR3 length is 11 residues. Germline CDR1 is DFQATT and CDR2 is SNEGSKA (reference sequence). V lost 3 bases and J lost 3, with 6 bases in between. CDR3 in DNA: TGCAGTGCTAGCCCAGACTACGAGCAGTACTTC. Its protein product is CSASPDYEQYF.

In its sample, this clonotype was seen many times. The chain uses TRBV11-2 and TRBJ1-6; TRBD1 might be the D (5 bases). V dropped 6 bases and J dropped 11 bases, with 14 bases sitting between them. CDR3 length: 13 amino acids. Germline V gene data show CDR1 as SGHAT and CDR2 as FQNNGV. The CDR3 DNA follows: TGTGCCAGCAGTCCATCGACAGTAGCACCCCTCCACTTT. Translated, it gives CASSPSTVAPLHF.

Ten or more counts support this clonotype. This chain links TRBV20-1 with TRBJ2-3, with D perhaps matching TRBD2 (7 bases). The CDR3 is 16 amino acids. Trimming removed 3 bases from V and 4 bases from J, with 20 bases in between. Germline V gene data show CDR1 as DFQATT and CDR2 as SNEGSKA (reference sequence). The CDR3 nucleotides read TGCAGTGCTAGGGGGGCCCCGGGGGGCAGACCAGATACGCAGTATTTT. Translating gives CSARGAPGGRPDTQYF.

This clonotype was detected many times. The chain employs TRBV30 and TRBJ2-1, with 14 bases aligning to TRBD2. This CDR3 region has 15 residues. Germline values: CDR1 GTSNPN, CDR2 SVGIG (reference sequence). The V segment lost 5 bases and the J segment 6 bases; nucleotides outside the gene matches: 6. This CDR3 is CAWWTSGGPRNEQFF. The CDR3, as DNA: TGTGCCTGGTGGACTAGCGGGGGGCCACGCAATGAGCAGTTCTTC.

There are many counts of this clonotype. The V and J genes are TRBV5-1 and TRBJ2-7; 7 positions agree with TRBD1. CDR3 length equals 14 residues. Germline V gives CDR1 SGHRS, CDR2 YFSETQ. Trimming at V came to 2 bases and at J to 5 bases, leaving 7 bases not matched to a gene. The CDR3 is CASSFDRVPDEQYF. CDR3 bases: TGCGCCAGCAGCTTTGACAGGGTTCCTGACGAGCAGTACTTC.

J is TRBJ1-5 and V is TRBV20-1; D is uncertain. The V and J ends lost 4 bases and 2 bases respectively, with 21 bases between them. There are 17 residues in the CDR3. Germline-derived CDR1 and CDR2 are DFQATT and SNEGSKA (reference sequence). The CDR3 reads CSATQALSRGGNQPQHF. CDR3 nucleotides: TGCAGTGCTACCCAAGCCTTATCTCGAGGAGGCAATCAGCCCCAGCATTTT.